The 29 T cell receptor beta chains listed next were all sequenced from one sample in a study of blood T cell repertoires in COVID-19. Libraries were prepared by immunoSEQ multiplex PCR; TCRdb keeps only in-frame clonotypes and omits some of them. The sample has about 200,000 clones; 80% are singletons. The sequencing input was peripheral blood. These receptors all come from a woman aged 70-85 years with acute or convalescent COVID-19.

The rearrangement links TRBV9 to TRBJ2-6; 9 bases match TRBD1. The trim removed 0 bases at V and 2 bases at J, leaving 9 bases unmatched. CDR1 is SGDLS, CDR2 YYNGEE, per germline. The CDR3 length is 19 residues. The CDR3 nucleotides read TGTGCCAGCAGCGTAGCACTGGACAGGGGAGGAACTGGGGCCAACGTCCTGACTTTC. Protein sequence: CASSVALDRGGTGANVLTF.

V usage is TRBV4-1 and J usage is TRBJ2-1; weak D call: TRBD2 (5 bases). Trimming removed 3 bases at V and 5 bases at J, with 20 bases between. The CDR3 has 17 amino acids. Germline-derived CDR1 and CDR2 are MGHRA and YSYEKL. The CDR3: CASSHPGKTPVNNEQFF. The CDR3, as DNA: TGCGCCAGCAGCCATCCCGGGAAGACTCCGGTAAACAATGAGCAGTTCTTC.

The gene calls are TRBV4-1 and TRBJ2-7, with TRBD1 identical over 9 bases. Germline V CDR1 and CDR2: MGHRA, YSYEKL. After removal of 0 bases from V and 3 bases from J, the junction contained 6 bases not matched to a gene. The CDR3 covers 16 residues. The CDR3 region has the DNA TGCGCCAGCAGCCAAGATGCGGGGACAGGGATCTACGAGCAGTACTTC. It yields the protein CASSQDAGTGIYEQYF.

This clone was counted a few times. The chain couples TRBV10-3 to TRBJ2-2, with 8 bases fitting TRBD2. Germline assignment: CDR1 ENHRY and CDR2 SYGVKD. J gave up 4 bases and V 0 bases, and 7 bases lay outside the gene matches. The CDR3 has 17 amino acids. The CDR3 DNA reads TGTGCCATCAGTGAGTCGGGAGCGGGAGCCGGCACCGGGGAGCTGTTTTTT. This sequence encodes CAISESGAGAGTGELFF.

The rearrangement links TRBV7-8 to TRBJ2-7; D unresolved. The CDR3 contains 13 residues. The ends were cut back, 1 base at V and 3 bases at J, with 7 bases in the middle. CDR1 and CDR2 (germline): SGHVS, FQNEAQ. CDR3 in amino acids: CASSLGPVYEQYF. The CDR3 DNA sequence: TGTGCCAGCAGCTTAGGCCCAGTCTACGAGCAGTACTTC.

A few counts support this clone. The gene calls are TRBV13 and TRBJ2-1; TRBD1 is a possible D gene (5 bases). The CDR3 sequence is 13 residues long. Per germline, CDR1 PRHDT and CDR2 FYEKMQ (reference sequence). Between the trimmed V and J ends, which lost 8 bases and 2 bases, there was a span of 10 bases. The CDR3 is CASQGVTYNEQFF. The CDR3 coding sequence is TGTGCCAGCCAGGGTGTAACCTACAATGAGCAGTTCTTC.

This chain connects TRBV28 to TRBJ2-3; TRBD2 aligns across 10 bases. V dropped 4 bases and J dropped 2; count of bases not matched to a gene: 6. The V gene's germline CDR1 is MDHEN and CDR2 SYDVKM. The length of the CDR3 is 16 residues. CDR3 protein: CASSSPSGSFTDTQYF. The CDR3 region has the DNA TGTGCCAGCAGTTCACCTAGCGGGAGTTTCACAGATACGCAGTATTTT.

This chain links TRBV5-8 with TRBJ1-5; tentative D call: TRBD1 (6 bases). Trimming cost V 4 bases and J 5 bases, with 13 bases left between them. The germline CDR1 and CDR2 sequences are SGHTS and YDEGEE. CDR3 length: 14 amino acids. Here the CDR3 reads CASSPTGPDQPQHF. CDR3 sequence (DNA): TGTGCCAGCAGCCCTACAGGGCCCGATCAGCCCCAGCATTTT.

The chain recombines TRBV5-4 with TRBJ1-2; no definite D call. CDR3 size: 14 residues. Germline V gene lookup returns CDR1 SGHNT and CDR2 YYREEE (reference sequence). V lost 2 bases and J 4 bases, leaving 12 bases between the germline ends. CDR3 amino acids: CASSLNLFIYGYTF. CDR3 sequence (DNA): TGTGCCAGCAGCTTAAACCTATTCATCTATGGCTACACCTTC.

This chain connects TRBV2 to TRBJ1-5, with D maybe TRBD1 (6 bases). V lost 3 bases and J 4 bases, leaving 13 bases between the germline ends. The length of the CDR3 is 15 residues. Germline-derived CDR1 and CDR2 are SNHLY and FYNNEI. The CDR3 loop is CASSDSTGANQPQHF. The CDR3 nucleotides are TGTGCCAGCAGTGATTCGACAGGAGCTAATCAGCCCCAGCATTTT.

This chain uses TRBV7-3 with TRBJ1-6; D is undetermined. This CDR3 is 13 amino acids long. Trimming took 5 bases from V and 7 from J, leaving 9 bases between them. Germline CDR1 SGHTA, CDR2 FQGTGA. The CDR3 loop is CASSLSLNSPLHF. The CDR3 nucleotides read TGTGCCAGCAGCCTTTCCCTAAATTCACCCCTCCACTTT.

The rearrangement joins TRBV11-2 to TRBJ1-2; 7 positions agree with TRBD1. V shed 1 base and J 4 bases; nucleotides not matched to a gene: 6. The CDR3 has 15 residues. Per the germline V gene, CDR1 is SGHAT and CDR2 is FQNNGV. The CDR3 bases are TGTGCCAGCAGCTTAGGGACAGGCCGCTTCTATGGCTACACCTTC. Encoded protein: CASSLGTGRFYGYTF.

The V call is TRBV10-3, the J call TRBJ2-2; 10 nucleotides agree with TRBD2. This CDR3 is built from 18 residues. Germline V lookup: CDR1 ENHRY, CDR2 SYGVKD. V shed 4 bases, J shed 0 bases, and the junction held 8 bases outside the gene matches. CDR3 protein: CAISALLAGPTNTGELFF. The CDR3 nucleotides are TGTGCCATCAGTGCGTTACTAGCGGGACCTACGAACACCGGGGAGCTGTTTTTT.

The rearrangement links TRBV27 to TRBJ2-2; 7 nucleotides line up with TRBD1. CDR1 is MNHEY and CDR2 is SMNVEV in the germline V gene (reference sequence). The CDR3 is made up of 15 amino acids. The junction had 6 bases not matched to a gene; V was cut back by 2 bases and J by 6 bases. In DNA form, the CDR3 reads TGTGCCAGCAGTTTAGGGAACAGGGGCGCCGGGGAGCTGTTTTTT. It specifies CASSLGNRGAGELFF.

V usage is TRBV6-5 and J usage is TRBJ1-5; D remains unclear. The germline V gene has CDR1 MNHEY and CDR2 SVGAGI. The CDR3 runs to 12 residues. Deletions cut 9 bases from V and 3 bases from J, with 9 bases between. The CDR3 DNA reads as TGTGCCAGTTCTGCGTTCAATCAGCCCCAGCATTTT. Amino acids: CASSAFNQPQHF.

This chain uses TRBV7-9 with TRBJ2-1; a weak D match, TRBD2 (6 bases). Trimming cost V 6 bases and J 3 bases, with 9 bases left between them. Germline values: CDR1 SEHNR, CDR2 FQNEAQ (reference sequence). This CDR3 is 13 amino acids long. The CDR3: CASRTGSYNEQFF. The CDR3 bases are TGTGCCAGCAGGACCGGGAGCTACAATGAGCAGTTCTTC.

The chain employs TRBV7-8 and TRBJ1-1; D might be TRBD1 (6 bases). Germline CDR1 is SGHVS and CDR2 is FQNEAQ. This CDR3 region has 14 residues. Deletions cut 0 bases from V and 6 bases from J, with 11 bases between. CDR3 region: CASSLAQHRAEAFF. For the CDR3, the DNA is TGTGCCAGCAGCTTAGCGCAACACAGGGCTGAAGCTTTCTTT.

The chain employs TRBV6-5 and TRBJ1-5; the D gene is possibly TRBD1 (5 bases). CDR3 length: 14 amino acids. The germline V gene encodes CDR1 MNHEY and CDR2 SVGAGI. V lost 8 bases, J lost 0 bases, and 11 bases lay in between. The CDR3 loop reads CASGRGYSNQPQHF. The CDR3 coding sequence is TGTGCCAGCGGGAGGGGTTATAGCAATCAGCCCCAGCATTTT.

The genes are TRBV21-1 and TRBJ1-2. TRBV21-1 corresponds to a pseudogene. The CDR3 extends over 15 amino acids. This CDR3 reads CASSKAGGENYGYTF. In DNA form, the CDR3 reads TGTGCCAGCAGCAAAGCTGGAGGGGAAAATTATGGCTACACCTTC.

The rearrangement links TRBV29-1 to TRBJ2-5, with TRBD2 matching 10 bases. Germline lookup yields CDR1 SQVTM and CDR2 ANQGSEA. The CDR3 runs 14 residues. Trimming removed 4 bases from V and 5 bases from J; junction bases left unmatched: 7. The CDR3 protein is CSVASGTSVETQYF. In DNA form, the CDR3 reads TGCAGCGTTGCCTCCGGGACTAGCGTGGAGACCCAGTACTTC.

The chain has TRBV28 and TRBJ2-2, with TRBD1 identical over 9 bases. V lost 5 bases to trimming and J lost 1 base; unmatched junction nucleotides: 2. CDR1 is MDHEN and CDR2 is SYDVKM in the germline V gene. The CDR3 spans 15 residues. The CDR3 spells CASSPGQGNTGELFF. CDR3 bases: TGTGCCAGCAGTCCGGGACAGGGGAACACCGGGGAGCTGTTTTTT.

In regard to this clone: Other DNA sequences within the sample encode an identical CDR3. This rearrangement joins TRBV18 to TRBJ1-1; 7 bases match TRBD1. The CDR3 runs 14 residues. Germline lookup yields CDR1 KGHSH and CDR2 LQKENI. With 4 bases clipped from V and 2 bases from J, the junction kept 4 bases outside the gene matches. Here the CDR3 reads CASSRDRANTEAFF. The CDR3 nucleotides read TGTGCCAGCTCACGGGACAGAGCTAACACTGAAGCTTTCTTT. The entire variable domain, with the rest obtained from reference TRBV18 and TRBJ1-1, is as follows: NAGVMQNPRHLVRRRGQEARLRCSPMKGHSHVYWYRQLPEEGLKFMVYLQKENIIDESGMPKERFSAEFPKEGPSILRIQQVVRGDSAAYFCASSRDRANTEAFFGQGTRLTVV.

This clone was observed a handful of times. The rearrangement links TRBV28 to TRBJ1-5; D remains ambiguous. The V and J ends lost 5 bases and 4 bases respectively, with 6 bases between them. Germline V gene sequence: CDR1 MDHEN, CDR2 SYDVKM. The CDR3 length is 12 residues. DNA of the CDR3: TGTGCCAGCAGTATTCTTAATCAGCCCCAGCATTTT. Residues: CASSILNQPQHF.

The rearrangement joins TRBV5-1 to TRBJ1-1; D ambiguous. The germline V gene encodes CDR1 SGHRS and CDR2 YFSETQ. Trimming pared 0 bases from V and 1 base from J, leaving 7 bases between. The CDR3 contains 14 residues. In DNA form, the CDR3 reads TGCGCCAGCAGCTTGGAGGCAGGGAACACTGAAGCTTTCTTT. It codes for CASSLEAGNTEAFF.

This clone turned up a few times. The J gene is TRBJ2-1, the V gene TRBV12-3 or TRBV12-4; TRBD2 is a possible D gene (5 bases). The CDR3 loop spans 11 amino acids. The V end lost 6 bases, the J end lost 10 bases, and 10 bases lay between the germline ends. CDR3 nucleotide sequence: TGTGCCAGCAGGCTAGCTCTGGAGCAGTTCTTC. This encodes CASRLALEQFF.

V usage is TRBV5-1 and J usage is TRBJ1-2; D unclear. Germline V lookup: CDR1 SGHRS, CDR2 YFSETQ. V was cut by 4 bases and J by 5 bases, with 12 bases left in between. This CDR3 comprises 13 residues. CDR3 amino acids: CASSLGTLYGYTF. The CDR3 DNA reads as TGCGCCAGCAGCCTAGGTACTTTATATGGCTACACCTTC.

J is TRBJ1-5 and V is TRBV18; 12 positions match TRBD1. The CDR3 is made up of 16 amino acids. The V gene's germline CDR1 is KGHSH and CDR2 LQKENI. With 3 bases clipped from V and 6 bases from J, the junction kept 6 bases outside the gene matches. In DNA, the CDR3 is TGTGCCAGCTCACCGTTGGGACAGGGGGCGGTTCAGCCCCAGCATTTT. Amino acid sequence: CASSPLGQGAVQPQHF.

This sequence joins TRBV30 and TRBJ2-7; 7 positions agree with TRBD2. Germline values: CDR1 GTSNPN, CDR2 SVGIG (reference sequence). V was pared by 1 base and J by 5 bases, with 8 bases of the junction left unmatched. This CDR3 contains 14 residues. The chain's CDR3 is CAWSGGGTVHEQYF. Here the CDR3 DNA reads TGTGCCTGGAGTGGGGGAGGGACGGTCCACGAGCAGTACTTC. Looking up the rest from reference TRBV30 and TRBJ2-7 gives the full variable domain: SQTIHQWPATLVQPVGSPLSLECTVEGTSNPNLYWYRQAAGRGLQLLFYSVGIGQISSEVPQNLSASRPQDRQFILSSKKLLLSDSGFYLCAWSGGGTVHEQYFGPGTRLTVT.

This chain connects TRBV2 to TRBJ1-4; unclear D gene. V lost 8 bases and J lost 3, with 10 bases in between. From germline, CDR1 is SNHLY and CDR2 FYNNEI. The CDR3 has 13 residues. CDR3 region: CASSETSNEKLFF. DNA of the CDR3: TGTGCCAGCTCCGAGACATCTAATGAAAAACTGTTTTTT.